This T cell receptor (beta chain) was sequenced for a study of cytomegalovirus exposure and HLA in healthy donors. The study ran its PCR with 60 Vbeta and 13 Jbeta primers. Sequencing used immunoSEQ multiplex PCR; TCRdb keeps in-frame clones, though not all of them. This table holds just over 150,000 clones. V dropped 4 bases and J dropped 5 bases, with 11 bases sitting between them. The CDR3 loop spans 12 amino acids. The germline V gene encodes CDR1 SQVTM and CDR2 ANQGSEA. The origin of this receptor is a woman in her sixties in good health and CMV-seronegative. Sequenced sample: PBMCs. The chain employs TRBV29-1 and TRBJ1-2; tentatively, D is TRBD1 (6 bases). The CDR3 coding sequence is TGCAGCGTTGGGAGGGGGGGATATGGCTACACCTTC. It translates to CSVGRGGYGYTF.